The clone carrying this T cell receptor (beta chain) was counted a few times. TCRdb independently ran MiXCR on the 5' RACE reads; one entry per CDR3 protein. This table has 40,000 or so distinct CDR3 sequences, 7.5% appearing once. The V end lost 8 bases, the J end lost 1 base, and 11 bases lay between the germline ends. The germline V gene encodes CDR1 ENHRY and CDR2 SYGVKD. CDR3 length: 13 amino acids. The sample belongs to a study of spatial heterogeneity in lung cancer. Study information: Consistently, beta-chain sequences turned up in larger numbers than alpha-chain sequences did.

The time point was: sample taken at primary tumor resection. Sequencing of whole RNA from tumor, nontumor lung or frozen PBMC involved no sorting. Sequences were derived from PBMCs, sampled at surgery. The sequence derives from a male donor with early-stage non-small cell lung cancer. The V call is TRBV10-3, the J call TRBJ1-2; D unresolved. In nucleotides, the CDR3 is TGTGCCATCTCTCCTGAGGGTAACTATGGCTACACCTTC. It encodes CAISPEGNYGYTF.